The T cell receptor (beta chain) under discussion was sequenced for a study of vaccination and CD4 T cells after COVID-19. Study-level background: In culture, cells were exposed to overlapping spike peptides from SARS-CoV-2, HCoV-NL63, HCoV-OC43 and HCoV-229E.

Documented treatment: approximately 11-day PBMC culture with coronavirus spike peptide pools or control peptides (ViraFEST assay). Harvesting of the unexposed donor's CD4+ T cells predated the COVID-19 pandemic (2011-2018). Before TCRs were sequenced, ViraFEST expanded antigen-specific T cells with peptide pools. By negative selection, CD4+ T cells were isolated once culture had run for around 10 days. V lost 7 bases and J 2 bases, leaving 12 bases between the germline ends. CDR1 MDHEN and CDR2 SYDVKM come from the germline V gene. The CDR3 has 14 amino acids. Comments on this clonotype: Antigen unknown.

Points from the study as a whole: Median SARS-CoV-2-reactive clonotype numbers went up from roughly 19 to 38, but not significantly.

The Oncomine TCR Beta short-read assay was applied to DNA of cultured CD4+ T cells. In this case, cultured CD4+ T cells provided the extracted genomic DNA. TCRdb reprocessed the PCR reads via MiXCR and lists one record per CDR3 protein. The table records some 9,100 distinct CDR3 sequences, about 35% of them present only once. J is TRBJ1-5 and V is TRBV28; D is ambiguous. The receptor's source is a human donor in good health. The sequencing sample was made of CD4+ T cells from blood, cultured in vitro. CDR3: CASIKAGGNQPQHF. The CDR3, as DNA: TGTGCCAGCATAAAGGCCGGGGGCAATCAGCCCCAGCATTTT.